This T cell receptor beta chain was obtained from a study of blood T cell repertoires in COVID-19. Between the trimmed V and J ends, which lost 7 bases and 1 base, there was a span of 13 bases. The CDR3 loop spans 13 amino acids. Germline lookup yields CDR1 SQVTM and CDR2 ANQGSEA. Generated by immunoSEQ multiplex PCR, the TCRdb table keeps only in-frame clones and is missing some. This sample has about 170,000 clones, with roughly 85% found just once. The TCR was taken from a woman aged 65 to 85 in a cohort exposed to, infected with or recovered from COVID-19 (not recorded which). Material for sequencing was PBMCs or T cells enriched from blood (not recorded which). This chain joins TRBV29-1 and TRBJ1-1; D gene ambiguous. The CDR3 nucleotides read TGCAGCGCTAAATACACGGGGAACACTGAAGCTTTCTTT. It yields the protein CSAKYTGNTEAFF.